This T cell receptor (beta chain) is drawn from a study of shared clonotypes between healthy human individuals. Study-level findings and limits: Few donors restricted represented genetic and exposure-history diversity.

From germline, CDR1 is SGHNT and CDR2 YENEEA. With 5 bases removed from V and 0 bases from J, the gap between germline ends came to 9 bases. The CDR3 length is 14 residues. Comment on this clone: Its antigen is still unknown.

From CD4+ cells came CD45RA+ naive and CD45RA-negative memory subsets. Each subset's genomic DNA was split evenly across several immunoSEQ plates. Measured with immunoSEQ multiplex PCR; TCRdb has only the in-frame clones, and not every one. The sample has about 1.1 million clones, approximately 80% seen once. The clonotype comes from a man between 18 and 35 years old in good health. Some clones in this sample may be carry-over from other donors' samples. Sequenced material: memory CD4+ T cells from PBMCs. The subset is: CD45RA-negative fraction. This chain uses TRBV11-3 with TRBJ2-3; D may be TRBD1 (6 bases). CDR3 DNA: TGTGCCAGCAGCGTCGGACAGAGCACAGATACGCAGTATTTT. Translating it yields CASSVGQSTDTQYF.